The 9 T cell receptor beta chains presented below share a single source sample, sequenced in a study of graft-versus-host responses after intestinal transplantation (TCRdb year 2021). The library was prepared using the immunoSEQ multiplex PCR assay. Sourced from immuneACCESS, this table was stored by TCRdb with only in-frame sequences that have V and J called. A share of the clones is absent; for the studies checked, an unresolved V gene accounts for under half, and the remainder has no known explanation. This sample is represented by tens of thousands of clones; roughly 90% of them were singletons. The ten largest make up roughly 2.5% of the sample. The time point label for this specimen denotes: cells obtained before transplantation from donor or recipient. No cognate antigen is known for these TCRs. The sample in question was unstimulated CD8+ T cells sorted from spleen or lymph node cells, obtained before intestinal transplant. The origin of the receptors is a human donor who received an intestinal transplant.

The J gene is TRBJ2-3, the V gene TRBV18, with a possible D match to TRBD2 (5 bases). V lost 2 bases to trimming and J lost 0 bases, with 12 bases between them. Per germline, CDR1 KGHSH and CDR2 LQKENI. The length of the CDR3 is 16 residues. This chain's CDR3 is CASSPSGGESTDTQYF. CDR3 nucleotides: TGTGCCAGCTCACCAAGTGGAGGAGAGAGCACAGATACGCAGTATTTT.

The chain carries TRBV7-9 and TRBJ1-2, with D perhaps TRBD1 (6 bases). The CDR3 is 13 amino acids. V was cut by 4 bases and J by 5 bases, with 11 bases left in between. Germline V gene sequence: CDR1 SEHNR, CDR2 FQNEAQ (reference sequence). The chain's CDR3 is CASSSRTGYGYTF. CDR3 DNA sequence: TGTGCCAGCAGCTCTCGCACAGGGTATGGCTACACCTTC. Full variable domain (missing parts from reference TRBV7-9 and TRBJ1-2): DTGVSQNPRHKITKRGQNVTFRCDPISEHNRLYWYRQTLGQGPEFLTYFQNEAQLEKSRLLSDRFSAERPKGSFSTLEIQRTEQGDSAMYLCASSSRTGYGYTFGSGTRLTVV.

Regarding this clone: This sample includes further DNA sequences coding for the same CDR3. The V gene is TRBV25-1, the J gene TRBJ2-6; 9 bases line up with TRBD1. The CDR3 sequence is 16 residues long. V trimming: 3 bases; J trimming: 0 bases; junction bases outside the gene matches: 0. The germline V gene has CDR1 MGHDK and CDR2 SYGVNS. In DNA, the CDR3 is TGTGCCAGCAGTGAGACAGGGGGCTCTGGGGCCAACGTCCTGACTTTC. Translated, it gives CASSETGGSGANVLTF.

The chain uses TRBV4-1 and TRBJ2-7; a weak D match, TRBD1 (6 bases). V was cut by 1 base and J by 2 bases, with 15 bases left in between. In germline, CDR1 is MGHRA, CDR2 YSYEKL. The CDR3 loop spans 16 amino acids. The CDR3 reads CASSQAKGVPTYEQYF. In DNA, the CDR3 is TGCGCCAGCAGCCAAGCAAAGGGGGTTCCTACCTACGAGCAGTACTTC.

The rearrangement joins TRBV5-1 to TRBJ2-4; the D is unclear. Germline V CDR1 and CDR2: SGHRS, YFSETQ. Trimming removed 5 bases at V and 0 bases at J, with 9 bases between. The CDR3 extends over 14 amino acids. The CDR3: CASSQNIAKNIQYF. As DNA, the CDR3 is TGCGCCAGCAGTCAAAACATAGCCAAAAACATTCAGTACTTC.

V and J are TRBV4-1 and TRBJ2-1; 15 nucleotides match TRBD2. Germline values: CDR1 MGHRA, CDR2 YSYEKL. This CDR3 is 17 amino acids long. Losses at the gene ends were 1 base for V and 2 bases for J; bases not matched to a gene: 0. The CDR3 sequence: CASSQGTSGRAYNEQFF. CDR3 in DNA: TGCGCCAGCAGCCAAGGGACTAGCGGGAGGGCCTACAATGAGCAGTTCTTC.

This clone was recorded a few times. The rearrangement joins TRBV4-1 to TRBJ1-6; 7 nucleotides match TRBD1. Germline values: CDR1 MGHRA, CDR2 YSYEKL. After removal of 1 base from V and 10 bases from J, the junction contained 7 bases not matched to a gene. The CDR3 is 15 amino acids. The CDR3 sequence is CASSQVDRAESPLHF. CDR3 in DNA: TGCGCCAGCAGCCAAGTAGACAGGGCAGAATCACCCCTCCACTTT.

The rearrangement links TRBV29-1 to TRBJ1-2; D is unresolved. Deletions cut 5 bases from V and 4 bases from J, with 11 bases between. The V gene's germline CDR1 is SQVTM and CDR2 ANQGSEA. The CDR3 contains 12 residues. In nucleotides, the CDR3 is TGCAGCGTTTGGGAGGGAGTCTATGGCTACACCTTC. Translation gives CSVWEGVYGYTF. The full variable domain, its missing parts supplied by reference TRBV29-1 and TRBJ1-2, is SAVISQKPSRDICQRGTSLTIQCQVDSQVTMMFWYRQQPGQSLTLIATANQGSEATYESGFVIDKFPISRPNLTFSTLTVSNMSPEDSSIYLCSVWEGVYGYTFGSGTRLTVV.

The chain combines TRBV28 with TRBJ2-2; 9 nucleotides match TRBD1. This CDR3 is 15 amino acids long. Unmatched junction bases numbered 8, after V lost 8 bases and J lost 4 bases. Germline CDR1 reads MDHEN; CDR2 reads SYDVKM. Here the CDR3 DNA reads TGTGCCAGCTTGGGGGACAGGGAGATCACCGGGGAGCTGTTTTTT. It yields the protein CASLGDREITGELFF.